Listed below are T cell receptor beta chains from one sample, sequenced in a study of response to subunit inactivated influenza vaccine. TCRdb reprocessed the RT-PCR reads with MiXCR, giving one entry per CDR3 protein. This sample has 550,000 to 800,000 distinct CDR3 sequences; approximately 15% occur once, and the top ten carry 5.5% to 7%. This sample comprised PBMCs from blood, obtained less than 15 days before vaccination. These receptors originate from a man in his fifties or sixties who received an inactivated influenza vaccine. Each CDR3 is given with its conserved first and last residue. The order of the fields is CDR3 length, J gene, D gene, clone size, V gene, CDR3 DNA, CDR3 protein. D genes are given only for firm matches. Clone size is given for some rows only: seen once, a few or many times, or a class if the clone is expanded.

15 | TRBJ1-2 | NA | NA | TRBV20-1 | TGCAGTGCTAGACCAGGACTCCTCATCGGCTATGGCTACACCTTC | CSARPGLLIGYGYTF
15 | TRBJ2-6 | NA | few | TRBV28 | TGTGCCAGCAGTTTAAGATCCCCCGGGGCCAACGTCCTGACTTTC | CASSLRSPGANVLTF
15 | TRBJ1-5 | TRBD1 | few | TRBV28 | TGTGCCAGCCGGACACCAGGGGGTCCCAATCAGCCCCAGCATTTT | CASRTPGGPNQPQHF
14 | TRBJ2-1 | NA | few | TRBV12-3/TRBV12-4 | TGTGCCAGCAGCCCCATTGGGGTAGATAGGGAGCAGTTCTTC | CASSPIGVDREQFF
12 | TRBJ1-2 | TRBD1 | few | TRBV28 | TGTGCCAGTATGAGGCAGGGGGATGGCTACACCTTC | CASMRQGDGYTF
17 | TRBJ2-1 | TRBD2 | NA | TRBV15 | TGTGCCACCAGCACGCGGAAGACTAGCGGGAGGACGGATGAGCAGTTCTTC | CATSTRKTSGRTDEQFF
12 | TRBJ2-1 | NA | NA | TRBV28 | TGTGCCAGCAGTGAGACCCAGGGGGGGCAGTTCTTC | CASSETQGGQFF
15 | TRBJ1-2 | NA | NA | TRBV27 | TGTGCCAGCAGTTTAAAACCGACGAGAAACTATGGCTACACCTTC | CASSLKPTRNYGYTF
13 | TRBJ2-7 | NA | few | TRBV29-1 | TGCAGCGTTGATTTGGGGCAGGGCTACGAGCAGTACTTC | CSVDLGQGYEQYF
13 | TRBJ2-1 | NA | many | TRBV7-7 | TGTGCTAGCACAACGGGGGTGAACAATGAGCAGTTCTTC | CASTTGVNNEQFF
16 | TRBJ1-4 | NA | many | TRBV7-8 | TGTGCCAGCAGCCCACGGTGGGCAGGGAGTAATGAAAAACTGTTTTTT | CASSPRWAGSNEKLFF
15 | TRBJ2-7 | TRBD2 | NA | TRBV2 | TGTGCCAGCAGTGAAAGACTAGCGGGAGCGGGCGAGCAGTACTTC | CASSERLAGAGEQYF
15 | TRBJ2-5 | NA | few | TRBV5-1 | TGCGCCAGCAGCTTGGGTGGGAGAGCGGAGGAGACCCAGTACTTC | CASSLGGRAEETQYF
17 | TRBJ2-2 | TRBD2 | few | TRBV2 | TGTGCCAGCAGTGAAGCGCCTCCCAGCGGGGGGACCGGGGAGCTGTTTTTT | CASSEAPPSGGTGELFF
16 | TRBJ2-2 | NA | few | TRBV7-9 | TGTGCCAGCAGCTTAGTAGGAGGGACGAGCACCGGGGAGCTGTTTTTT | CASSLVGGTSTGELFF
14 | TRBJ2-3 | TRBD2 | few | TRBV10-3 | TGTGCCACCCTCGGGGGGGCAAGAGCAGATACGCAGTATTTT | CATLGGARADTQYF
14 | TRBJ2-1 | NA | many | TRBV20-1 | TGCAGTGCCGACGGGGACACCTCCTACAATGAGCAGTTCTTC | CSADGDTSYNEQFF